This is a list of T cell receptor beta chains from one sample in a study of T cells in narcolepsy. Assay used: immunoSEQ multiplex PCR; TCRdb lists only in-frame clones, some missing. In the table there are tens of thousands of clones, 75% to 85% of which are singletons. Sequencing was done on a sample of CD45RA- memory CD4+ T cells from PBMCs. The receptors originated from a human donor with narcolepsy. Each CDR3 is given with its conserved first and last residue. Fields, in order: J gene, D gene, clone size, V gene, CDR3 DNA, CDR3 protein. D genes are given only for firm matches. Clone size appears in some rows only: once, few, many, or a class for an expanded clone.

j_gene: TRBJ1-5
d_gene: .
abundance: .
v_gene: TRBV6-4
CDR3nt: TGTGCCAGCAACACCCTAGGGGACTCTAGATTGGGCAATCAGCCCCAGCATTTT
CDR3aa: CASNTLGDSRLGNQPQHF

j_gene: TRBJ1-3
d_gene: .
abundance: .
v_gene: TRBV10-3
CDR3nt: TGTGCCATCAGTGAAACCACCCTGAGCACCATATATTTT
CDR3aa: CAISETTLSTIYF

j_gene: TRBJ1-1
d_gene: TRBD1
abundance: .
v_gene: TRBV18
CDR3nt: TGTGCCAGCTCACACGGGACAGGGGGAAGGGGGAACACTGAAGCTTTCTTT
CDR3aa: CASSHGTGGRGNTEAFF

j_gene: TRBJ2-1
d_gene: TRBD2
abundance: .
v_gene: TRBV6-1
CDR3nt: TGTGCCAGCTTTAAGAGTAGCGGGGTCAATGAGCAGTTCTTC
CDR3aa: CASFKSSGVNEQFF

j_gene: TRBJ1-6
d_gene: .
abundance: .
v_gene: TRBV9
CDR3nt: TGTGCCAGCAGCGTAACAACCGATAATTCACCCCTCCACTTT
CDR3aa: CASSVTTDNSPLHF

j_gene: TRBJ1-1
d_gene: .
abundance: .
v_gene: TRBV6-1
CDR3nt: TGTGCCAGCAGAGAGGGGACGGTTAACACTGAAGCTTTCTTT
CDR3aa: CASREGTVNTEAFF

j_gene: TRBJ2-5
d_gene: .
abundance: .
v_gene: TRBV14
CDR3nt: TGTGCCAGCAGCCAGGGAAGCCGCGGGACCCAGTACTTC
CDR3aa: CASSQGSRGTQYF

j_gene: TRBJ2-1
d_gene: TRBD2
abundance: .
v_gene: TRBV7-2
CDR3nt: TGTGCCAGCAGTCTTACTAGCGGGGGGACCGGAACCTACAATGAGCAGTTCTTC
CDR3aa: CASSLTSGGTGTYNEQFF

j_gene: TRBJ2-6
d_gene: TRBD2
abundance: .
v_gene: TRBV2
CDR3nt: TGTGCCAGTATCTACACATTTAGACTAGCGGGAGGCTCTGGGGCCAACGTCCTGACTTTC
CDR3aa: CASIYTFRLAGGSGANVLTF

j_gene: TRBJ2-7
d_gene: .
abundance: .
v_gene: TRBV5-4
CDR3nt: TGTGCCAGCAGCCCCTCACTGGGCTACGAGCAGTACTTC
CDR3aa: CASSPSLGYEQYF

j_gene: TRBJ1-1
d_gene: .
abundance: few
v_gene: TRBV30
CDR3nt: TGTGCCTGGAGTGTAGGGGGGGGGAACACTGAAGCTTTCTTT
CDR3aa: CAWSVGGGNTEAFF

j_gene: TRBJ2-5
d_gene: .
abundance: .
v_gene: TRBV7-3
CDR3nt: TGTGCCAGCAGCGACGGGACTTACGAGACCCAGTACTTC
CDR3aa: CASSDGTYETQYF

j_gene: TRBJ1-5
d_gene: .
abundance: few
v_gene: TRBV5-4
CDR3nt: TGTGCCAGCAGCCTCAGGGGCGTCGGCAATCAGCCCCAGCATTTT
CDR3aa: CASSLRGVGNQPQHF

j_gene: TRBJ2-5
d_gene: TRBD2
abundance: .
v_gene: TRBV7-7
CDR3nt: TGTGCCAGCAGCTTAACCCGGGGGGGCCTTGAGACCCAGTACTTC
CDR3aa: CASSLTRGGLETQYF

j_gene: TRBJ2-1
d_gene: .
abundance: .
v_gene: TRBV29-1
CDR3nt: TGCAGCGTTGACTTGGGCAGGGGTAATGAGCAGTTCTTC
CDR3aa: CSVDLGRGNEQFF

j_gene: TRBJ2-6
d_gene: .
abundance: .
v_gene: TRBV5-4
CDR3nt: TGTGCCAGCAGCTTAGCCCCGGGTAATACTGGGGCCAACGTCCTGACTTTC
CDR3aa: CASSLAPGNTGANVLTF

j_gene: TRBJ2-2
d_gene: TRBD2
abundance: .
v_gene: TRBV7-2
CDR3nt: TGTGCCAGCAGCCTTAGCGGGGGGGCCGGCACCGGGGAGCTGTTTTTT
CDR3aa: CASSLSGGAGTGELFF

j_gene: TRBJ1-1
d_gene: .
abundance: .
v_gene: TRBV5-1
CDR3nt: TGCGCCAGCAGCTTCACGTGGGTCACTGAAGCTTTCTTT
CDR3aa: CASSFTWVTEAFF

j_gene: TRBJ1-6
d_gene: .
abundance: .
v_gene: TRBV19
CDR3nt: TGTGCCAGTAGTATGGTTGCCTTTAGCAGGCGGAATAATTCACCCCTCCACTTT
CDR3aa: CASSMVAFSRRNNSPLHF

j_gene: TRBJ1-2
d_gene: TRBD1
abundance: .
v_gene: TRBV2
CDR3nt: TGTGCCAGCAGTGAAGGGGAACCGGGACAGGGCTATGGCTACACCTTC
CDR3aa: CASSEGEPGQGYGYTF

j_gene: TRBJ1-1
d_gene: .
abundance: once
v_gene: TRBV5-1
CDR3nt: TGCGCCAGCGGGGAGGGGACTGAAGCTTTCTTT
CDR3aa: CASGEGTEAFF

j_gene: TRBJ2-7
d_gene: .
abundance: .
v_gene: TRBV7-2
CDR3nt: TGTGCCAGCAGCTTCCAACAGGGTACATCCTACGAGCAGTACTTC
CDR3aa: CASSFQQGTSYEQYF

j_gene: TRBJ1-3
d_gene: .
abundance: .
v_gene: TRBV5-6
CDR3nt: TGTGCCAGCACCCTTGGGGGGGTTCGCTCTGGAAACACCATATATTTT
CDR3aa: CASTLGGVRSGNTIYF

j_gene: TRBJ2-1
d_gene: TRBD2
abundance: .
v_gene: TRBV14
CDR3nt: TGTGCCAGCAGCCTGGGACTAGCCTTCAATGAGCAGTTCTTC
CDR3aa: CASSLGLAFNEQFF

j_gene: TRBJ2-3
d_gene: TRBD1
abundance: .
v_gene: TRBV6-1
CDR3nt: TGTGCCATCCGTGACAGGGGGCGGGAACTTACGCAGTATTTT
CDR3aa: CAIRDRGRELTQYF

j_gene: TRBJ2-5
d_gene: TRBD2
abundance: .
v_gene: TRBV12-5
CDR3nt: TGTGCTAGTGGTTTGGGTGTGAGGGGACTAGCGGGGGGACAAGAGACCCAGTACTTC
CDR3aa: CASGLGVRGLAGGQETQYF

j_gene: TRBJ2-5
d_gene: TRBD2
abundance: .
v_gene: TRBV7-2
CDR3nt: TGTGCCAGCAGCTTATATACTAGCGGGGGGTCTCCCCAAGAGACCCAGTACTTC
CDR3aa: CASSLYTSGGSPQETQYF

j_gene: TRBJ2-6
d_gene: .
abundance: .
v_gene: TRBV11-3
CDR3nt: TGTGCCAGCAGCTTAGGCAGGGAGGTTAACTCTGGGGCCAACGTCCTGACTTTC
CDR3aa: CASSLGREVNSGANVLTF

j_gene: TRBJ2-2
d_gene: .
abundance: .
v_gene: TRBV5-6
CDR3nt: TGTGCCAGCAGCTTATCACGAGTTCGCGAACACCGGGGAGCTGTTTTT
CDR3aa: CASSLSRVREHRGAVF

j_gene: TRBJ2-5
d_gene: TRBD1
abundance: .
v_gene: TRBV11-3
CDR3nt: TGTGCCAGCAGCTTTGGGACAGGGGGATTGGGGGCCCAGTACTTC
CDR3aa: CASSFGTGGLGAQYF

j_gene: TRBJ1-2
d_gene: TRBD1
abundance: .
v_gene: TRBV2
CDR3nt: TGTGCCAGCAGTGAGGGGACAGGGACGGAGTATGGCTACACCTTC
CDR3aa: CASSEGTGTEYGYTF

j_gene: TRBJ1-5
d_gene: .
abundance: few
v_gene: TRBV7-9
CDR3nt: TGTGCCAGCAGCTTCGGGGTGGATCAGCCCCAGCATTTT
CDR3aa: CASSFGVDQPQHF

j_gene: TRBJ2-5
d_gene: .
abundance: .
v_gene: TRBV6-4
CDR3nt: TGTGCCAGCAACCCTGGCCAGGGGCGTCGGCAAGAGACCCAGTACTTC
CDR3aa: CASNPGQGRRQETQYF

j_gene: TRBJ1-2
d_gene: .
abundance: .
v_gene: TRBV19
CDR3nt: TGTGCCAGTAGGACACAGCTCGCTAACTATGGCTACACCTTC
CDR3aa: CASRTQLANYGYTF

j_gene: TRBJ1-2
d_gene: TRBD1
abundance: once
v_gene: TRBV7-9
CDR3nt: TGTGCCAGCAGCGTCCGGGACAGGGGAGGCTATGGCTACACCTTC
CDR3aa: CASSVRDRGGYGYTF

j_gene: TRBJ2-2
d_gene: .
abundance: .
v_gene: TRBV5-8
CDR3nt: TGTGCCAGCAGCTTGGGAAGGGTGAGCGGGGAGCTGTTTTTT
CDR3aa: CASSLGRVSGELFF

j_gene: TRBJ2-7
d_gene: .
abundance: .
v_gene: TRBV5-1
CDR3nt: TGCGCCAGCAGCTTGGATGGGGGTCACTCCTACGAGCAGTACTTC
CDR3aa: CASSLDGGHSYEQYF

j_gene: TRBJ1-2
d_gene: .
abundance: once
v_gene: TRBV7-9
CDR3nt: TGTGCCAGCAGCTTGCTTCCCGGAAGCTATGGCTACACCTTC
CDR3aa: CASSLLPGSYGYTF

j_gene: TRBJ1-4
d_gene: .
abundance: .
v_gene: TRBV18
CDR3nt: TGTGCCAGCTCATACGCGGGGGGAACTAATGAAAAACTGTTTTTT
CDR3aa: CASSYAGGTNEKLFF

j_gene: TRBJ1-1
d_gene: .
abundance: .
v_gene: TRBV7-2
CDR3nt: TGTGCCAGCAGCTTAGCAGCAGGGGAAGCTTTCTTT
CDR3aa: CASSLAAGEAFF

j_gene: TRBJ2-3
d_gene: TRBD1
abundance: .
v_gene: TRBV19
CDR3nt: TGTGCCAGTAGTTCGGGACAGGGGGCGTTCACAGATACGCAGTATTTT
CDR3aa: CASSSGQGAFTDTQYF

j_gene: TRBJ2-7
d_gene: .
abundance: .
v_gene: TRBV5-8
CDR3nt: TGTGCCAGCAGCTTGGGACTACCCTCCGTCTACGAGCAGTACTTC
CDR3aa: CASSLGLPSVYEQYF

j_gene: TRBJ1-2
d_gene: .
abundance: .
v_gene: TRBV7-9
CDR3nt: TGTGCCAGCAGCTTAGATGGGGGTACGAACTATGGCTACACCTTC
CDR3aa: CASSLDGGTNYGYTF

j_gene: TRBJ2-5
d_gene: TRBD1
abundance: .
v_gene: TRBV5-4
CDR3nt: TGTGCCAGCAGCACGGGCCCTAACCAGGGGGTAATGGTAGAGACCCAGTACTTC
CDR3aa: CASSTGPNQGVMVETQYF

j_gene: TRBJ2-5
d_gene: TRBD2
abundance: .
v_gene: TRBV4-1
CDR3nt: TGCGCCAGCAGCCACCGGCGGGGGTACCAAGAGACCCAGTACTTC
CDR3aa: CASSHRRGYQETQYF

j_gene: TRBJ2-7
d_gene: TRBD1
abundance: .
v_gene: TRBV29-1
CDR3nt: TGCAGCGTTGAAGGACAGGGAAGGTACGAGCAGTACTTC
CDR3aa: CSVEGQGRYEQYF

j_gene: TRBJ1-2
d_gene: .
abundance: .
v_gene: TRBV5-1
CDR3nt: TGCGCCAGCAGCTCGGACCACTATGGCTACACCTTC
CDR3aa: CASSSDHYGYTF

j_gene: TRBJ1-2
d_gene: .
abundance: .
v_gene: TRBV5-5
CDR3nt: TGTGCCAGCAGCTTGTCAGGGTCCTATGGCTACACCTTC
CDR3aa: CASSLSGSYGYTF

j_gene: TRBJ2-2
d_gene: TRBD2
abundance: .
v_gene: TRBV18
CDR3nt: TGTGCCAGCTCAACTATTAGCGGGCGCACCGGGGAGCTGTTTTTT
CDR3aa: CASSTISGRTGELFF

j_gene: TRBJ1-4
d_gene: TRBD1
abundance: once
v_gene: TRBV14
CDR3nt: TGTGCCAGCAGCCCCAGGACAGGGACTGCAACTAATGAAAAACTGTTTTTT
CDR3aa: CASSPRTGTATNEKLFF

j_gene: TRBJ2-1
d_gene: .
abundance: .
v_gene: TRBV19
CDR3nt: TGTGCCAGTAGTATTCAGGGGGAGCAGTTCTTC
CDR3aa: CASSIQGEQFF